These T cell receptor beta chains were read from a single sample in a study of cytomegalovirus exposure and HLA in healthy donors. The protocol was immunoSEQ multiplex PCR, while the TCRdb copy is restricted to in-frame clones and leaves out a portion. Of about 150,000 clones in the sample, less than 95% were seen once. The sequenced sample was PBMCs. These receptors originate from a man aged 18 to 30 in good health and CMV-seropositive. Each CDR3 is given with its conserved first and last residue. The D gene is left open where the match is weak. Not every row has a clone size; where given, it reads once, few, many or a size class.

J	size	V	D	CDR3	DNA
TRBJ1-5	NA	TRBV5-1	TRBD1	CASSRGQGVLEPQHF	TGCGCCAGCAGCAGGGGACAGGGGGTATTAGAACCCCAGCATTTT
TRBJ2-4	NA	TRBV13	NA	CASSLDEVPVF	TGTGCCAGCAGCTTAGATGAGGTTCCGGTCTTC
TRBJ1-1	NA	TRBV5-1	NA	CASSFEGGAFF	TGCGCCAGCAGCTTCGAGGGAGGAGCTTTCTTT
TRBJ2-5	NA	TRBV4-2	NA	CASSQLGGLLETQYF	TGTGCCAGCAGCCAATTGGGGGGACTCTTAGAGACCCAGTACTTC
TRBJ2-5	NA	TRBV7-6	NA	CASSLQGPETQYF	TGTGCCAGCAGCTTGCAGGGCCCAGAGACCCAGTACTTC
TRBJ1-1	few	TRBV7-9	NA	CASSLRGADTEAFF	TGTGCCAGCAGTCTGCGAGGAGCGGACACTGAAGCTTTCTTT
TRBJ2-1	NA	TRBV6-5	TRBD2	CASSRGLEENEQFF	TGTGCCAGCAGTCGGGGACTAGAAGAGAATGAGCAGTTCTTC
TRBJ2-7	NA	TRBV9	TRBD2	CASSVGASGYEQYF	TGTGCCAGCAGCGTAGGGGCTAGCGGCTACGAGCAGTACTTC
TRBJ2-7	NA	TRBV2	NA	CASSPGLLTYEQYF	TGTGCCAGCTCACCGGGACTGCTGACCTACGAGCAGTACTTC
TRBJ2-7	NA	TRBV6-6	NA	CASSYSMVVGGYEQYF	TGTGCCAGCAGTTACTCGATGGTCGTCGGGGGCTACGAGCAGTACTTC
TRBJ2-7	NA	TRBV5-1	NA	CASSLIPGSGYEQYF	TGCGCCAGCAGCTTAATTCCCGGAAGCGGCTACGAGCAGTACTTC
TRBJ2-5	NA	TRBV28	NA	CASSRDRNQETQYF	TGTGCCAGCAGTCGAGACAGGAACCAAGAGACCCAGTACTTC
TRBJ1-4	NA	TRBV6-1	TRBD1	CASSDQGGQEKLFF	TGTGCCAGCAGTGATCAGGGGGGTCAAGAAAAACTGTTTTTT
TRBJ2-3	NA	TRBV19	NA	CASSINRAPSDTQYF	TGTGCCAGTAGTATAAACAGGGCCCCTTCAGATACGCAGTATTTT
TRBJ1-2	NA	TRBV18	TRBD1	CASSPGQGDGYTF	TGTGCCAGCTCCCCCGGACAGGGAGATGGCTACACCTTC
TRBJ2-3	NA	TRBV7-3	TRBD2	CASSLSGRADTQYF	TGTGCCAGCAGCTTAAGCGGGAGGGCAGATACGCAGTATTTT
TRBJ2-2	NA	TRBV5-4	TRBD1	CASSLDGTGGPGELFF	TGTGCCAGCAGCTTGGATGGGACAGGGGGCCCCGGGGAGCTGTTTTTT
TRBJ2-5	NA	TRBV11-2	NA	CASSRRGGGETQYF	TGTGCCAGCAGCCGACGGGGAGGGGGAGAGACCCAGTACTTC
TRBJ2-7	few	TRBV13	TRBD2	CASSPGTSRYEQYF	TGTGCCAGCAGCCCCGGGACTAGCCGCTACGAGCAGTACTTC
TRBJ2-7	NA	TRBV19	TRBD2	CASSAGTMVYEQYF	TGTGCCAGTAGTGCCGGGACTATGGTCTACGAGCAGTACTTC
TRBJ1-5	NA	TRBV28	NA	CASSPGQLNQPQHF	TGTGCCAGCAGTCCCGGACAGCTAAATCAGCCCCAGCATTTT
TRBJ2-7	NA	TRBV14	NA	CASSQEAAERYEQYF	TGTGCCAGCAGCCAAGAGGCAGCGGAACGCTACGAGCAGTACTTC
TRBJ1-6	NA	TRBV2	NA	CASSEQGGFNSPLHF	TGTGCCAGCAGTGAGCAGGGTGGGTTTAATTCACCCCTCCACTTT
TRBJ2-7	NA	TRBV19	TRBD1	CASSMGQPYEQYF	TGTGCCAGTAGTATGGGACAGCCCTACGAGCAGTACTTC
TRBJ2-3	NA	TRBV29-1	TRBD2	CSVPGTSGSYVDTQYF	TGCAGCGTTCCCGGGACTAGCGGGAGTTATGTAGATACGCAGTATTTT
TRBJ2-2	NA	TRBV11-3	NA	CASSLGRGTGELFF	TGTGCCAGCAGCTTAGGTCGGGGCACCGGGGAGCTGTTTTTT
TRBJ2-5	NA	TRBV7-9	TRBD1	CASSGGQGWETQYF	TGTGCCAGCAGCGGGGGACAGGGGTGGGAGACCCAGTACTTC
TRBJ2-3	NA	TRBV11-2	NA	CASSLLSIAGSTDTQYF	TGTGCCAGCAGCTTACTCTCGATTGCAGGCAGCACAGATACGCAGTATTTT
TRBJ1-2	NA	TRBV18	NA	CASSQEKFYGYTF	TGTGCCAGCTCACAAGAGAAGTTTTATGGCTACACCTTC
TRBJ2-7	medium-sized	TRBV6-1	NA	CASVRSYEQYF	TGTGCCAGCGTGCGATCCTACGAGCAGTACTTC
TRBJ2-5	NA	TRBV5-1	NA	CASRLGQLFQETQYF	TGCGCCAGCAGACTGGGACAACTTTTTCAAGAGACCCAGTACTTC
TRBJ1-1	NA	TRBV2	TRBD1	CASSHTTGGLMNTEAFF	TGTGCCAGCAGTCACACGACAGGGGGCCTCATGAACACTGAAGCTTTCTTT
TRBJ2-3	NA	TRBV6-1	TRBD1	CASKDRAGTDTQYF	TGTGCCAGCAAGGACAGGGCGGGCACAGATACGCAGTATTTT
TRBJ2-7	once	TRBV6-1	TRBD2	CASSRLAGGYEQYF	TGTGCCAGCAGCCGACTAGCGGGGGGCTACGAGCAGTACTTC
TRBJ2-5	NA	TRBV6-1	TRBD2	CASKAGVGEETQYF	TGTGCCAGCAAAGCGGGAGTGGGGGAAGAGACCCAGTACTTC
TRBJ1-5	once	TRBV28	NA	CASSTGNRNQPQHF	TGTGCCAGCAGTACGGGGAATCGCAATCAGCCCCAGCATTTT
TRBJ1-1	NA	TRBV6-5	NA	CASSYSTNNLAAFF	TGTGCCAGCAGTTACTCGACGAATAACCTAGCGGCTTTCTTT
TRBJ2-2	NA	TRBV27	TRBD2	CASSSGSGGAGELFF	TGTGCCAGCAGTTCTGGTAGCGGGGGAGCCGGGGAGCTGTTTTTT
TRBJ2-3	NA	TRBV6-1	NA	CASSRSIADTQYF	TGTGCCAGCAGTCGTAGTATCGCAGATACGCAGTATTTT
TRBJ2-1	NA	TRBV11-2	TRBD2	CASSPDGRAGRADNEQFF	TGTGCCAGCAGCCCCGACGGAAGAGCGGGACGGGCAGACAATGAGCAGTTCTTC
TRBJ2-1	NA	TRBV10-3	NA	CAISAGTANEQFF	TGTGCCATCAGCGCCGGGACTGCCAATGAGCAGTTCTTC
TRBJ2-3	NA	TRBV6-5	TRBD2	CASSPRLAEDTQYF	TGTGCCAGCAGCCCACGACTAGCTGAAGATACGCAGTATTTT
TRBJ1-2	NA	TRBV30	NA	CAWTYSQDGYTF	TGTGCCTGGACGTACAGCCAGGATGGCTACACCTTC
TRBJ1-6	NA	TRBV4-1	NA	CASSQVLGEVSSPLHF	TGCGCCAGCAGCCAAGTGTTAGGGGAGGTCAGTTCACCCCTCCACTTT
TRBJ2-7	NA	TRBV11-2	NA	CASSLQGGTYEQYF	TGTGCCAGCAGCTTACAGGGGGGAACCTACGAGCAGTACTTC